These 14 T cell receptor beta chains originate from one sample sequenced in a study of cytomegalovirus exposure and HLA in healthy donors. 13 Jbeta primers and 60 Vbeta primers were used for the PCR. Assay used: immunoSEQ multiplex PCR; TCRdb lists only in-frame clones, some missing. This sample carries 200,000 to 250,000 clones, approximately 90% of them seen once, and the ten largest clones take roughly 0.99%. Material for sequencing was PBMCs. These receptors originate from a woman aged 18-29 years in good health and CMV-seronegative.

This clone occurred a few times. CDR3 sequence: CASSLVLGLAVTETQYF. As DNA, the CDR3 is TGTGCCAGCAGCTTAGTTCTTGGACTAGCGGTAACGGAGACCCAGTACTTC. The chain carries TRBV7-2 and TRBJ2-5; 10 bases align to TRBD2. This CDR3 is 17 amino acids long. V was clipped by 1 base and J by 5 bases; unmatched bases: 10. Germline CDR1 and CDR2: SGHTA and FQGNSA.

This chain connects TRBV4-1 to TRBJ2-7, with 11 bases that match TRBD1. Germline V gives CDR1 MGHRA, CDR2 YSYEKL. This CDR3 spans 16 amino acids. Losses at the gene ends were 1 base for V and 3 bases for J; bases not matched to a gene: 5. CDR3 amino acids: CASSQVTGTGGYEQYF. The DNA of the CDR3 is TGCGCCAGCAGCCAAGTAACCGGGACAGGGGGCTACGAGCAGTACTTC.

The CDR3 spells CASSQRAAGYGYTF. Written as DNA, the CDR3 is TGCGCCAGCAGCCAAAGAGCAGCAGGCTATGGCTACACCTTC. The V and J genes are TRBV4-3 and TRBJ1-2; D gene uncertain. The germline V gene encodes CDR1 LGHNA and CDR2 YSLEER. The CDR3 spans 14 residues. Trimming took off 2 bases at V and 4 bases at J, with 11 bases between the two ends.

The chain uses TRBV7-2 and TRBJ2-7; TRBD1 is a possible D gene (5 bases). V gave up 1 base and J gave up 0 bases, with 7 bases separating them. Per germline, CDR1 SGHTA and CDR2 FQGNSA. The CDR3 is 14 residues long. CDR3 DNA: TGTGCCAGCAGCTTAGACAGGAGCTCCTACGAGCAGTACTTC. Its protein is CASSLDRSSYEQYF.

The rearrangement uses TRBV5-1 and TRBJ1-4; TRBD1 aligns across 7 bases. V gave up 1 base and J gave up 3 bases; unmatched junction bases: 9. Germline V gene data show CDR1 as SGHRS and CDR2 as YFSETQ. This CDR3 region has 17 residues. The CDR3 coding sequence is TGCGCCAGCAGCTTGTCCCGAACAGGGGCGGCTAATGAAAAACTGTTTTTT. It is translated as CASSLSRTGAANEKLFF.

This chain connects TRBV7-7 to TRBJ2-5; 9 bases line up with TRBD2. Germline CDR1 is SSHAT and CDR2 is FNYEAQ (reference sequence). The trim removed 5 bases at V and 4 bases at J, leaving 5 bases unmatched. The CDR3 has 14 residues. CDR3 DNA sequence: TGTGCCAGCAGCGATAGCGGGAGTCCAGAGACCCAGTACTTC. Its translation: CASSDSGSPETQYF.

The rearrangement joins TRBV5-5 to TRBJ2-7; 9 bases align to TRBD1. From germline, CDR1 is SGHKS and CDR2 YYEKEE (reference sequence). The CDR3 has 14 amino acids. V was pared by 2 bases and J by 3 bases, with 3 bases of the junction left unmatched. For the CDR3, the DNA is TGTGCCAGCAGCTTCACGGGACAGGGCTACGAGCAGTACTTC. Its translation: CASSFTGQGYEQYF.

The chain has TRBV5-8 and TRBJ1-1; D not certain. The length of the CDR3 is 15 residues. CDR1 and CDR2 (germline): SGHTS, YDEGEE. The V end lost 0 bases, the J end lost 0 bases, and 9 bases lay between the germline ends. CDR3 protein: CASSLGAGVNTEAFF. The CDR3 nucleotides read TGTGCCAGCAGCTTGGGCGCGGGAGTGAACACTGAAGCTTTCTTT.

The chain is built from TRBV2 and TRBJ2-7; D unclear. CDR3 size: 13 residues. The V gene lost 4 bases and the J gene lost 0 bases, with 7 bases spanning the gap. Germline V lookup: CDR1 SNHLY, CDR2 FYNNEI. The CDR3 here is CASSGLVSYEQYF. The CDR3 DNA is TGTGCCAGCAGTGGACTCGTCTCCTACGAGCAGTACTTC. Full variable domain (remainder filled in from reference TRBV2 and TRBJ2-7): EPEVTQTPSHQVTQMGQEVILRCVPISNHLYFYWYRQILGQKVEFLVSFYNNEISEKSEIFDDQFSVERPDGSNFTLKIRSTKLEDSAMYFCASSGLVSYEQYFGPGTRLTVT.

The chain employs TRBV6-5 and TRBJ2-1, with D possibly TRBD1 on 5 matching bases. Trimming cost V 3 bases and J 10 bases, with 7 bases left between them. This CDR3 is 11 amino acids long. Germline assignment: CDR1 MNHEY and CDR2 SVGAGI. The CDR3 DNA reads TGTGCCAGCAGTTATGGGGCGGAGCAGTTCTTC. It translates to CASSYGAEQFF.

The genes are TRBV29-1 and TRBJ2-7; D is possibly TRBD1 (6 bases). Germline CDR1 reads SQVTM; CDR2 reads ANQGSEA. Trimming removed 7 bases at V and 5 bases at J, with 18 bases between. The CDR3 spans 13 residues. The CDR3 loop reads CSARQGFTDEQYF. The DNA for the CDR3 is TGCAGCGCCCGCCAGGGGTTTACCGACGAGCAGTACTTC.

The chain's CDR3 is CASSLLGRGEGPGYEQYF. The CDR3 nucleotides read TGTGCCAGCAGCTTACTTGGCCGTGGGGAGGGGCCGGGGTACGAGCAGTACTTC. The rearrangement uses TRBV7-2 and TRBJ2-7, with 7 bases fitting TRBD2. Germline assignment: CDR1 SGHTA and CDR2 FQGNSA. The V gene end was trimmed by 2 bases and the J gene end by 4 bases; junction bases not matched to a gene: 17. The length of the CDR3 is 18 residues. The full variable domain, its missing parts supplied by reference TRBV7-2 and TRBJ2-7, is GAGVSQSPSNKVTEKGKDVELRCDPISGHTALYWYRQSLGQGLEFLIYFQGNSAPDKSGLPSDRFSAERTGGSVSTLTIQRTQQEDSAVYLCASSLLGRGEGPGYEQYFGPGTRLTVT.

This sequence joins TRBV5-1 and TRBJ2-5; D not resolved. V gave up 4 bases and J gave up 1 base, with 17 bases separating them. Germline V CDR1 and CDR2: SGHRS, YFSETQ. There are 16 residues in the CDR3. The CDR3 coding sequence is TGCGCCAGCAGCCCTCAGGCTTGGATCCCCCAAGAGACCCAGTACTTC. Encoded protein: CASSPQAWIPQETQYF. The full variable domain, completed using reference TRBV5-1 and TRBJ2-5, is KAGVTQTPRYLIKTRGQQVTLSCSPISGHRSVSWYQQTPGQGLQFLFEYFSETQRNKGNFPGRFSGRQFSNSRSEMNVSTLELGDSALYLCASSPQAWIPQETQYFGPGTRLLVL.

This sequence joins TRBV28 and TRBJ2-2; D gene ambiguous. Per germline, CDR1 MDHEN and CDR2 SYDVKM. The length of the CDR3 is 11 residues. The V end was cut by 6 bases, the J end by 4 bases, with 3 bases between. The CDR3 loop reads CASRSTGELFF. CDR3 nucleotide sequence: TGTGCCAGCAGGAGCACCGGGGAGCTGTTTTTT.